This is a list of T cell receptor beta chains from one sample in a study of T cell repertoires in cytomegalovirus infection. TCRdb independently ran MiXCR on the reads; one entry per CDR3 protein. The profile shows approximately 160,000 distinct CDR3 sequences, over 15% of them singletons. What was sequenced was CD8+ T cells from PBMCs. The source is a human donor in good health (CMV status not recorded). Some clones in this sample may be carry-over from other donors' samples. Each CDR3 is given with its conserved first and last residue. A D gene is named only where the DNA matches it firmly. Rows give clone size only sometimes, using once, few, many, or a class for an expanded clone.

>18|TRBD2|TRBJ2-1|-|TRBV7-2
CASSLDLSGTSSYNEQFF
TGTGCCAGCAGCTTAGACCTTAGTGGGACTAGCTCCTACAATGAGCAGTTCTTC
>11|-|TRBJ2-1|-|TRBV29-1
CSVQGSNEQFF
TGCAGCGTTCAGGGAAGCAATGAGCAGTTCTTC
>14|-|TRBJ2-5|few|TRBV10-3
CAIRRGRDGETQYF
TGTGCCATCAGGCGCGGTAGGGACGGAGAGACCCAGTACTTC
>13|-|TRBJ2-1|-|TRBV28
CASSFGGSDEQFF
TGTGCCAGCAGTTTTGGGGGGAGCGATGAGCAGTTCTTC
>14|-|TRBJ2-7|few|TRBV11-1
CASSPFRGTYEQYF
TGTGCCAGCAGCCCATTTCGCGGGACCTACGAGCAGTACTTC
>21|TRBD1|TRBJ1-2|few|TRBV19
CASSPGGGSVSRRTSYESYTF
TGTGCCAGTAGTCCAGGGGGGGGTTCGGTCTCGAGACGAACGTCTTACGAGAGCTACACCTTC
>16|TRBD2|TRBJ2-1|-|TRBV15
CATSSPSGTSGGEEFF
TGTGCCACCAGCAGCCCTTCCGGGACTAGCGGGGGGGAGGAGTTCTTC
>14|TRBD1|TRBJ2-7|-|TRBV29-1
CSVTGTGIPYEQYF
TGCAGCGTTACCGGGACAGGGATCCCCTACGAGCAGTACTTC
>13|-|TRBJ2-1|-|TRBV20-1
CSASWGEYNEQFF
TGCAGTGCTAGTTGGGGGGAGTACAATGAGCAGTTCTTC
>15|TRBD2|TRBJ2-3|few|TRBV29-1
CSVEGLAGVPDTQYF
TGCAGCGTTGAAGGACTAGCGGGAGTCCCTGATACGCAGTATTTT
>13|-|TRBJ2-7|few|TRBV29-1
CSVTGGKSYEQYF
TGCAGCGTTACCGGGGGCAAGTCCTACGAGCAGTACTTC
>14|TRBD1|TRBJ2-7|many|TRBV7-6
CASTTREGAYEQYF
TGTGCCAGCACCACCCGAGAGGGGGCTTACGAGCAGTACTTC
>16|-|TRBJ2-7|few|TRBV28
CASSFRRTSPAGEQYF
TGTGCCAGCAGTTTCCGTCGGACTTCCCCGGCAGGGGAGCAGTACTTC
>16|-|TRBJ1-4|few|TRBV7-2
CASSLAPGAVNEKLFF
TGTGCCAGCAGCTTAGCCCCAGGGGCCGTGAATGAAAAACTGTTTTTT
>16|-|TRBJ2-7|few|TRBV7-2
CASSLTPSGESYEQYF
TGTGCCAGCAGCTTAACCCCCTCTGGGGAGTCCTACGAGCAGTACTTC
>13|-|TRBJ2-7|-|TRBV7-2
CASSSLPTYEQYF
TGTGCCAGCAGCTCCCTTCCTACCTACGAGCAGTACTTC
>15|TRBD1|TRBJ2-1|-|TRBV10-2
CASSGRDSSYNEQFF
TGCGCCAGCAGTGGCCGGGACAGCTCCTACAATGAGCAGTTCTTC
>13|-|TRBJ2-5|few|TRBV3-1
CASSQVGEETQYF
TGTGCCAGCAGCCAAGTAGGGGAAGAGACCCAGTACTTC
>12|-|TRBJ1-6|-|TRBV28
CASSPGPSPLHF
TGTGCCAGCAGCCCAGGGCCTTCACCCCTCCACTTT
>13|-|TRBJ1-1|-|TRBV6-6
CASSYAEWAEAFF
TGTGCCAGCAGTTACGCTGAGTGGGCTGAAGCTTTCTTT
>15|TRBD2|TRBJ2-7|many|TRBV28
CASSRLAGEAYEQYF
TGTGCCAGCAGCCGTCTAGCGGGAGAGGCCTACGAGCAGTACTTC
>14|-|TRBJ2-7|many|TRBV7-2
CASSLEQGVYEQYF
TGTGCCAGCAGCTTAGAACAGGGCGTCTACGAGCAGTACTTC
>14|-|TRBJ1-1|few|TRBV12-3/TRBV12-4
CASSHVRRIDEAFF
TGTGCCAGCAGCCACGTGAGGAGAATAGACGAAGCTTTCTTT
>16|-|TRBJ1-1|-|TRBV29-1
CSVEGGPDRPNTEAFF
TGCAGCGTTGAAGGGGGGCCGGACAGACCGAACACTGAAGCTTTCTTT
>13|-|TRBJ2-7|-|TRBV14
CASSPERAHEQYF
TGTGCCAGCAGCCCGGAGCGGGCCCACGAGCAGTACTTC
>13|TRBD2|TRBJ2-1|-|TRBV28
CASSRGLVNEQFF
TGTGCCAGCAGCCGGGGACTAGTCAATGAGCAGTTCTTC
>15|-|TRBJ1-5|-|TRBV6-2/TRBV6-3
CASNDVGGRNQPQHF
TGTGCCAGCAACGACGTTGGGGGCCGCAATCAGCCCCAGCATTTT